The rows below give T cell receptor beta chains drawn from one sample of a study of OX40 agonist ivuxolimab in advanced cancers. Sequencing used immunoSEQ multiplex PCR; TCRdb keeps in-frame clones, though not all of them. The sample holds roughly 48,000 clones, about 88% seen once. The material sequenced was CD4+ or CD8+ T cells sorted from blood, taken in a trial of the OX40 agonist ivuxolimab. Receptors were obtained from an adult with an advanced solid tumor such as melanoma, head and neck, liver or kidney cancer. Each CDR3 is given with its conserved first and last residue. D genes are given only for firm matches. Clone sizes are given selectively: once, few, many, or a class where the clone is expanded.

>TRBD2|TRBJ2-5|TRBV4-2|-
CASSPPPGTRSWETQYF
TGTGCCAGCAGCCCACCTCCCGGGACTAGGAGTTGGGAGACCCAGTACTTC
>-|TRBJ2-7|TRBV6-5|-
CASSYMLADQGRQYF
TGTGCCAGCAGCTATATGCTAGCGGACCAGGGGAGGCAGTACTTC
>TRBD1|TRBJ2-7|TRBV7-6|once
CASTPRDSPYEQYF
TGTGCCAGCACCCCCCGGGACAGCCCCTACGAGCAGTACTTC
>-|TRBJ2-7|TRBV28|-
CASRPPSVYEQYF
TGTGCCAGCAGACCCCCCTCTGTCTACGAGCAGTACTTC
>-|TRBJ2-1|TRBV19|medium-sized
CASSITGNNEQFF
TGTGCCAGTAGTATTACGGGTAACAATGAGCAGTTCTTC
>-|TRBJ2-1|TRBV7-9|-
CASSRGLVNEQFF
TGTGCCAGCAGCAGGGGACTGGTCAATGAGCAGTTCTTC
>TRBD1|TRBJ2-7|TRBV27|-
CASSPRDRASEQYF
TGTGCCAGCAGTCCCCGGGACAGGGCAAGCGAGCAGTACTTC
>-|TRBJ1-4|TRBV4-2|-
CASSQEGGDDEKLFF
TGTGCCAGCAGCCAAGAGGGAGGGGATGATGAAAAACTGTTTTTT
>-|TRBJ2-7|TRBV28|-
CASSLVGYEQYF
TGTGCCAGCAGTTTAGTGGGCTACGAGCAGTACTTC
>-|TRBJ1-4|TRBV5-1|-
CASSPGGNTNEKLFF
TGCGCCAGCAGCCCGGGGGGGAATACTAATGAAAAACTGTTTTTT
>-|TRBJ1-5|TRBV18|-
CASSPSGSGNQPQHF
TGTGCCAGCTCACCTTCCGGGAGTGGGAATCAGCCCCAGCATTTT
>TRBD2|TRBJ2-1|TRBV7-6|-
CASSLTPGLAGDVGEQFF
TGTGCCAGCAGCTTAACCCCGGGACTAGCGGGAGACGTGGGTGAGCAGTTCTTC
>-|TRBJ1-2|TRBV7-2|-
CASSWDTYGYTF
TGTGCCAGCAGCTGGGACACATATGGCTACACCTTC